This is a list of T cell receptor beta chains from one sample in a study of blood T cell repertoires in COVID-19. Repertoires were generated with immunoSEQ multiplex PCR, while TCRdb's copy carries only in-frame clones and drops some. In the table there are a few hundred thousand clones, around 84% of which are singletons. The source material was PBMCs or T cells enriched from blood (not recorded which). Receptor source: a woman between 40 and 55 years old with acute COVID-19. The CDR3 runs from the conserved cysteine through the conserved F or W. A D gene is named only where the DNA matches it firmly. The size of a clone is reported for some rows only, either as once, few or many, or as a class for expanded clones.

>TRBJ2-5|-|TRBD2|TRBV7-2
TGTGTCAGCAGCTTAGAAGGACTAGTAGAGACCCAGTACTTC
CVSSLEGLVETQYF
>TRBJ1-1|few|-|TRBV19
TGTGCCAGTAGTATTCGACAGGTACGGAACACTGAAGCTTTCTTT
CASSIRQVRNTEAFF
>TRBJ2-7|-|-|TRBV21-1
TGTGCCAGGGCCCCCGAGCAGTACTTC
CARAPEQYF
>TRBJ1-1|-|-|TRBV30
TGTGCCTGGAGTGTCAAAGGAGGGCGGTACACTGAAGCTTTCTTT
CAWSVKGGRYTEAFF
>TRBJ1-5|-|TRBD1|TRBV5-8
TGTGCCAGCAGCTTGGGGGACAGGGACAATCAGCCCCAGCATTTT
CASSLGDRDNQPQHF
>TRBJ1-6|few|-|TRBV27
TGTGCCAGCAGGATTACAGGGTCGGGGTCACCCCTCCACTTT
CASRITGSGSPLHF
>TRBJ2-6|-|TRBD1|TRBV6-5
TGTGCCAGCAGGTTTACAGGGGTAGGGGCCAACGTCCTGACTTTC
CASRFTGVGANVLTF
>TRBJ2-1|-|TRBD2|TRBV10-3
TGTGCCATCAGTGATCGGGAGGGCTCCTACAATGAGCAGTTCTTC
CAISDREGSYNEQFF
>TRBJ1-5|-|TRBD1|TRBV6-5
TGTGCCAGCAGGGGAACAGGGGGCTCTCAGCCCCAGCATTTT
CASRGTGGSQPQHF
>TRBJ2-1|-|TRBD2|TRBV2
TGTGCCAGCTACCGACTAGCGGGGTACAATGAGCAGTTCTTC
CASYRLAGYNEQFF
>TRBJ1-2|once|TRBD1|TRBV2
TGTGCCAGCAACGGAAACAGGGGGCTTGACTATGGCTACACCTTC
CASNGNRGLDYGYTF
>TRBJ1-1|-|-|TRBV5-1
TGCGCCAGCAGCGGCGGAGTTCGGGGAGGGAACACTGAAGCTTTCTTT
CASSGGVRGGNTEAFF
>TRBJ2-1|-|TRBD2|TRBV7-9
TGTGCCAGCAGCCTCAGGACTAGCGGGGCCCTCGATGAGCAGTTCTTC
CASSLRTSGALDEQFF
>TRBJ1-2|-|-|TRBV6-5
TGTGCCAGCAGCAAACCCACGGGAGGCTACACCTTC
CASSKPTGGYTF
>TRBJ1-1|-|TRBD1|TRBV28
TGTGCCAGCAGCCGTAGACAGGGGGGGAACACTGAAGCTTTCTTT
CASSRRQGGNTEAFF
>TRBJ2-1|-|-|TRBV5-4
TGTGCCAGCAGCTCGATGACTAGAGGAGCTGAGCAGTTCTTC
CASSSMTRGAEQFF
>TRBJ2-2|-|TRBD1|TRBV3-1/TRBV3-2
TGTGCCAGCAGCCTCGAGGACAGGGGGAGAACCGGGGAGCTGTTTTTT
CASSLEDRGRTGELFF
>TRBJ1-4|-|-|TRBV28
TGTGCCAGCAGTTTAACCGACAGACGACTGTTTTTT
CASSLTDRRLFF
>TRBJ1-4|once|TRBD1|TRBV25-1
TGTGCCAGCAGTTTATCACAGGGGTTTGGTGAAAAACTGTTTTTT
CASSLSQGFGEKLFF
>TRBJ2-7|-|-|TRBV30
TGTGCCTGGAGTATCCAGGGTGAGTCCTACGAGCAGTACTTC
CAWSIQGESYEQYF
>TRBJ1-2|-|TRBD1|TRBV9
TGTGCCAGCAGCGCTCGAGCCCAGGGGGACTATGGCTACACCTTC
CASSARAQGDYGYTF
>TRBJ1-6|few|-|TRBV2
TGTGCCAGCAGTGGAGAGGCGACTTCACCCCTCCACTTT
CASSGEATSPLHF